These 30 T cell receptor beta chains were all obtained from the same sample, sequenced in a study of breast tumors, draining lymph nodes, adjacent tissues. Axillary draining lymph nodes of breast cancer patients supplied the node samples. MiXCR, run by TCRdb on the multiplex PCR reads, gives a single entry per CDR3 protein. The sample contains around 170,000 distinct CDR3 sequences, roughly a third of which appear only once. Sequencing was done on a sample of axillary lymph node tissue. These receptors all stem from a female donor with breast cancer. Some clones in this sample may be carry-over from other donors' samples.

Comments on this clonotype: This clone may be a read error of a much larger clone one base away. V is TRBV9 and J is TRBJ2-1, with a weak D call TRBD2 (6 bases). Trimming took 0 bases from V and 0 from J, leaving 19 bases between them. This CDR3 has 19 residues. In germline, CDR1 is SGDLS, CDR2 YYNGEE. The CDR3 coding sequence is TGTGCCAGCAGCGTAGGATCACCTAGCGACCTGAGCTCCTACAATGAGCAGTTCTTC. It encodes CASSVGSPSDLSSYNEQFF.

Many counts were recorded for this clonotype. In DNA form, the CDR3 reads TGCAGTGCTAGGGATCTTGGGGCAAATCAGCCCCAGCATTTT. Protein product: CSARDLGANQPQHF. The chain is built from TRBV20-1 and TRBJ1-5; possible D gene TRBD1, 5 bases. Germline V gene lookup returns CDR1 DFQATT and CDR2 SNEGSKA (reference sequence). The CDR3 has 14 residues. Trimming shortened V by 3 bases and J by 4 bases, and 13 bases separated the two germline ends.

The V gene is TRBV19, the J gene TRBJ2-2; the D is unclear. The CDR3 runs 11 residues. V gave up 6 bases and J gave up 7 bases, with 6 bases separating them. The germline gives CDR1 LNHDA, CDR2 SQIVND (reference sequence). The CDR3 DNA sequence: TGTGCCAGTAGGTCTAGCGGGGAGCTGTTTTTT. This sequence encodes CASRSSGELFF.

This clonotype was seen many times. The chain joins TRBV20-1 to TRBJ1-2; 8 bases are shared with TRBD1. The CDR3 covers 13 residues. Germline loops: CDR1 DFQATT, CDR2 SNEGSKA (reference sequence). Losses at the gene ends were 6 bases for V and 2 bases for J; bases not matched to a gene: 5. The DNA for the CDR3 is TGCAGTGCAATGACAGGGGACAACTATGGCTACACCTTC. Translating gives CSAMTGDNYGYTF.

This clonotype was seen at least ten times. The chain recombines TRBV10-3 with TRBJ2-2; 9 positions match TRBD1. Germline trimming cut 6 bases from V and 7 bases from J; bases unmatched to any gene: 12. There are 16 residues in the CDR3. Germline V CDR1 and CDR2: ENHRY, SYGVKD. The CDR3 DNA follows: TGTGCCATCAGAGGAGGGGAGACAGGGGGAAGCGGGGAGCTGTTTTTT. Its translation: CAIRGGETGGSGELFF.

CDR3 protein: CASSLETGVGQFF. The CDR3 DNA follows: TGCGCCAGCAGCTTGGAGACAGGGGTTGGGCAGTTCTTC. V is TRBV5-1 and J is TRBJ2-1; TRBD1 aligns across 8 bases. Germline assignment: CDR1 SGHRS and CDR2 YFSETQ. The CDR3 totals 13 residues. Trimming cost V 0 bases and J 12 bases; bases outside gene matches: 5.

There are many counts of this clonotype. The chain carries TRBV6-5 and TRBJ1-2, with a tentative D call TRBD1 (5 bases). Deletions cut 3 bases from V and 4 bases from J, with 9 bases between. In germline, CDR1 is MNHEY, CDR2 SVGAGI. The CDR3 length is 13 residues. The CDR3 sequence: CASSYGRVYGYTF. The CDR3 bases are TGTGCCAGCAGTTATGGCAGGGTCTATGGCTACACCTTC.

This clonotype was seen many times. V and J are TRBV6-1 and TRBJ2-7, with D perhaps matching TRBD2 (7 bases). This CDR3 has 18 amino acids. V was shortened by 7 bases and J by 2 bases, with 27 bases between the two germline ends. Germline V gene lookup returns CDR1 MNHNS and CDR2 SASEGT. CDR3 amino acids: CASILGGLGGGRAYEQYF. The CDR3 DNA follows: TGTGCCAGCATACTCGGGGGCCTGGGAGGGGGGAGGGCCTACGAGCAGTACTTC.

The chain employs TRBV3-1 and TRBJ1-2, with a possible D match to TRBD1 (6 bases). Germline V gene data show CDR1 as LGHDT and CDR2 as YNNKEL (reference sequence). Between the trimmed V and J ends, which lost 1 base and 5 bases, there was a span of 20 bases. CDR3 length: 17 residues. The CDR3 DNA reads as TGTGCCAGCAGCCAAGTAGTTCGGGACACCCCTACTTATGGCTACACCTTC. This gives the protein CASSQVVRDTPTYGYTF.

This clonotype was detected ten times or more. The genes are TRBV20-1 and TRBJ1-3; TRBD1 aligns across 8 bases. Germline CDR1 reads DFQATT; CDR2 reads SNEGSKA (reference sequence). V shed 4 bases, J shed 0 bases, and the junction held 11 bases outside the gene matches. This CDR3 is built from 17 residues. The CDR3 region has the DNA TGCAGTGCTACCTTAGGACAGGGATTAAGCTCTGGAAACACCATATATTTT. Protein sequence: CSATLGQGLSSGNTIYF.

In this sample, this clonotype turned up many times. V gene TRBV11-2 combines with J gene TRBJ2-2; tentative D call: TRBD2 (5 bases). This CDR3 has 15 amino acids. Germline loops: CDR1 SGHAT, CDR2 FQNNGV. V lost 6 bases to trimming and J lost 3 bases, with 14 bases between them. CDR3 in amino acids: CASRPGGADTGELFF. CDR3 nucleotides: TGTGCCAGCAGGCCAGGAGGAGCGGACACCGGGGAGCTGTTTTTT.

V usage is TRBV2 and J usage is TRBJ1-1, with D tentatively TRBD1 (5 bases). V shed 11 bases and J shed 3 bases, with 13 bases lying between them. CDR1 is SNHLY and CDR2 is FYNNEI in the germline V gene. The CDR3 sequence is 12 residues long. CDR3 residues: CAGGRADTEAFF. CDR3 coding DNA: TGTGCCGGGGGACGGGCGGACACTGAAGCTTTCTTT.

A few counts support this clonotype. The V gene is TRBV6-2 or TRBV6-3, the J gene TRBJ2-7, with 8 bases aligning to TRBD1. CDR1 and CDR2 from the germline V gene are MNHEY and SVGEGT. CDR3 length: 13 residues. Trimming at V came to 8 bases and at J to 5 bases, leaving 8 bases not matched to a gene. CDR3 sequence reads: CASELDRGDEQYF. The CDR3 nucleotides read TGTGCCAGCGAGCTCGACAGGGGAGACGAGCAGTACTTC.

A remark on this clonotype: This clone may be a read error of a much larger clone one base away. V usage is TRBV5-5 and J usage is TRBJ1-5; the D is unclear. The CDR3 consists of 14 residues. CDR1 and CDR2 from the germline V gene are SGHKS and YYEKEE (reference sequence). The V gene lost 0 bases and the J gene lost 6 bases, with 10 bases spanning the gap. In DNA form, the CDR3 reads TGTGCCAGCAGCTTGGCAGGTTCCAGTCAGCCCCAGCATTTT. Translation: CASSLAGSSQPQHF.

In this sample, this clonotype turned up a few times. This may be a read error: a much more frequent sequence differs by one nucleotide. The CDR3 spells CASSLSGGGSGNEQLF. The DNA for the CDR3 is TGTGCCAGCAGCTTATCTGGGGGCGGGAGTGGTAATGAGCAGCTCTTC. The chain recombines TRBV7-6 with TRBJ2-1, with D possibly being TRBD2 (7 bases). The CDR3 is 16 residues long. The germline V gene encodes CDR1 SGHVS and CDR2 FNYEAQ.

Only a few counts were recorded for this clonotype. The CDR3 does not close with the conserved phenylalanine or tryptophan, likely indicating a read error. The V and J genes are TRBV28 and TRBJ2-5; D not resolved. The CDR3 runs 11 residues. Trimming cost V 6 bases and J 4 bases, with 6 bases left between them. Germline lookup yields CDR1 MDHEN and CDR2 SYDVKM. The CDR3 is CASSLRETQYL. The CDR3 DNA follows: TGTGCCAGCAGCTTAAGAGAGACCCAGTACCTC.

The chain is built from TRBV19 and TRBJ2-2; D is tentatively TRBD1 or TRBD2 (5 bases each). CDR1 and CDR2 (germline): LNHDA, SQIVND (reference sequence). The CDR3 length is 13 residues. Trimming stripped 3 bases from V and 8 bases from J, with 10 bases between. The CDR3 spells CASSIRDAGELFF. For the CDR3, the DNA is TGTGCCAGTAGTATCAGGGACGCTGGGGAGCTGTTTTTT.

This clonotype was picked up many times. The V call is TRBV5-1, the J call TRBJ1-2; TRBD1 matches 7 bases. The germline CDR1 and CDR2 sequences are SGHRS and YFSETQ. This CDR3 has 16 residues. The V segment lost 4 bases and the J segment 8 bases; nucleotides outside the gene matches: 17. The CDR3 nucleotides are TGCGCCAGCAGCAGCGGGGACAGAACCTTCCCGGGGGGCTACACCTTC. The encoded protein is CASSSGDRTFPGGYTF.

This clonotype was detected many times. The rearrangement joins TRBV4-1 to TRBJ2-7; TRBD1 aligns across 12 bases. With 3 bases clipped from V and 4 bases from J, the junction kept 4 bases outside the gene matches. CDR3 length: 15 residues. Germline loops: CDR1 MGHRA, CDR2 YSYEKL. The CDR3 DNA reads TGCGCCAGCAGCCAGGGGACAGGGGGCGGATACGAGCAGTACTTC. It translates to CASSQGTGGGYEQYF.

This clonotype has ten or more counts. V usage is TRBV18 and J usage is TRBJ2-7; D remains ambiguous. The CDR3 has 13 amino acids. From germline, CDR1 is KGHSH and CDR2 LQKENI. V lost 3 bases and J 4 bases, leaving 10 bases between the germline ends. The CDR3 here is CASSPSFQYEQYF. CDR3 sequence (DNA): TGTGCCAGCTCACCGTCGTTCCAATACGAGCAGTACTTC.

Note on this clonotype: A junction end diverges from the germline sequence, so it may reflect a read error. The chain joins TRBV7-7 to TRBJ2-3; D remains unclear. Germline values: CDR1 SSHAT, CDR2 FNYEAQ (reference sequence). This CDR3 is built from 15 residues. As DNA, the CDR3 is TGTGCTAGCAGCTTAGTGGTCCTGAGCACAGATACGCAGTATTTT. Protein product: CASSLVVLSTDTQYF.

This clonotype occurred many times. A much larger clone sits a single nucleotide away, making a read error possible. V and J are TRBV11-2 and TRBJ2-7, with a tentative D call TRBD1 (6 bases). CDR1 is SGHAT, CDR2 FQNNGV, per germline. The CDR3 contains 15 residues. Between the trimmed V and J ends, which lost 1 base and 2 bases, there was a span of 12 bases. Here the CDR3 DNA reads TGTGCCAGCAGCTTAGTGTCAGGGGCCCCCTACGAGCAGTACTTC. This gives the protein CASSLVSGAPYEQYF. The full variable domain, completed using reference TRBV11-2 and TRBJ2-7, is EAGVAQSPRYKIIEKRQSVAFWCNPISGHATLYWYQQILGQGPKLLIQFQNNGVVDDSQLPKDRFSAERLKGVDSTLKIQPAKLEDSAVYLCASSLVSGAPYEQYFGPGTRLTVT.

This clonotype came up once. A much larger clone differs by one base, so this may be a read error. V usage is TRBV24-1 and J usage is TRBJ2-2, with D perhaps assigned TRBD1 or TRBD2 (5 bases each). V was cut by 7 bases and J by 7 bases, with 21 bases left in between. Germline CDR1 KGHDR, CDR2 SFDVKD. The CDR3 contains 16 residues. The CDR3: CATRHSRQREGGELFF. Here the CDR3 DNA reads TGTGCCACCAGACACTCGAGACAGCGAGAGGGCGGGGAGCTGTTTTTT.

Worth noting for this clonotype: Lacking the conserved final phenylalanine or tryptophan, this CDR3 likely reflects a read error. This chain connects TRBV12-3 or TRBV12-4 to TRBJ2-7, with D uncertain. The CDR3 length is 12 residues. This CDR3 is CASSFASYGQYL. In nucleotides, the CDR3 is TGTGCCAGCAGTTTTGCCAGCTACGGGCAGTACCTC.

This clonotype was picked up many times. The rearrangement links TRBV29-1 to TRBJ2-3; the match to TRBD1 covers 7 bases. The CDR3 contains 12 residues. Germline CDR1 SQVTM, CDR2 ANQGSEA. V lost 6 bases and J lost 4; bases outside the gene matches: 4. CDR3 nucleotide sequence: TGCAGCGTAGCCCAGGGGGCAGATACGCAGTATTTT. This codes for CSVAQGADTQYF.

In regard to this clonotype: Mismatch with germline at one junction end may stem from a read error. The CDR3 loop reads CASRPTRELAGGYTDTQYF. The CDR3 coding sequence is TGTGCCAGCAGGCCAACACGGGAACTAGCGGGAGGGTACACAGATACGCAATATTTT. The V and J genes are TRBV12-3 or TRBV12-4 and TRBJ2-3; TRBD2 agrees at 13 bases. The CDR3 totals 19 residues.

Concerning this clonotype itself: This may be a read error, as it is one base from a much larger clone. V and J are TRBV10-3 and TRBJ2-7; 10 nucleotides line up with TRBD2. Unmatched junction bases numbered 13, after V lost 10 bases and J lost 7 bases. The CDR3 contains 14 residues. Germline V lookup: CDR1 ENHRY, CDR2 SYGVKD. The CDR3 here is CATTSSGGPSEQYF. The CDR3 nucleotides are TGTGCCACCACCTCTAGCGGGGGCCCCAGTGAGCAGTACTTC.

This clonotype showed up many times. The chain couples TRBV12-3 or TRBV12-4 to TRBJ2-5, with D possibly being TRBD2 (6 bases). The CDR3 loop spans 15 amino acids. Trimming cost V 5 bases and J 5 bases, with 18 bases left between them. Here the CDR3 reads CASSKGRDRSETQYF. CDR3 sequence (DNA): TGTGCCAGCAGTAAGGGGCGGGATAGGTCGGAGACCCAGTACTTC.

This clonotype was observed at least ten times. The chain links TRBV7-3 to TRBJ2-3, with TRBD1 matching over 8 bases. CDR3 length: 14 amino acids. After removal of 6 bases from V and 4 bases from J, the junction contained 6 bases not matched to a gene. The germline V gene has CDR1 SGHTA and CDR2 FQGTGA. Here the CDR3 DNA reads TGTGCCAGCAGACAGGGGGGTTCCCCAGATACGCAGTATTTT. Its protein product is CASRQGGSPDTQYF.

This clonotype was recorded many times. This chain links TRBV11-1 with TRBJ2-1; 15 bases are a match to TRBD2. The V gene end was trimmed by 4 bases and the J gene end by 8 bases; junction bases not matched to a gene: 12. This CDR3 region has 18 residues. Germline lookup yields CDR1 SGHAT and CDR2 FQDESV (reference sequence). The chain's CDR3 is CASSSGLAGGPSTDEQFF. The CDR3 DNA follows: TGTGCCAGCAGCTCGGGACTAGCGGGGGGACCATCGACCGATGAGCAGTTCTTC.